The TCR beta chain described here comes from a study of shared clonotypes between healthy human individuals. Libraries were prepared by immunoSEQ multiplex PCR; TCRdb keeps only in-frame clonotypes and omits some of them. Among millions of clones listed, roughly nine tenths were seen once. Specimen: naive CD4+ T cells sorted from blood. The subset here: CD45RA+ positively selected. This sequence originates from a man aged 18 to 29 in good health.

The CDR3 spells CATSTRRGLAGELFF. CDR3 nucleotides: TGTGCCACCAGCACCCGACGGGGATTAGCCGGGGAGCTGTTTTTT. J is TRBJ2-2 and V is TRBV15; perhaps TRBD2 as D (5 bases). Looked up from germline, CDR1 is LNHNV and CDR2 is YYDKDF (reference sequence). Between the trimmed V and J ends, which lost 4 bases and 6 bases, there was a span of 15 bases. This CDR3 is 15 amino acids long. Looking up the rest from reference TRBV15 and TRBJ2-2 gives the full variable domain: DAMVIQNPRYQVTQFGKPVTLSCSQTLNHNVMYWYQQKSSQAPKLLFHYYDKDFNNEADTPDNFQSRRPNTSFCFLDIRSPGLGDTAMYLCATSTRRGLAGELFFGEGSRLTVL.